These 8 T cell receptor beta chains came from one sample sequenced in a study of response to subunit inactivated influenza vaccine. Each CDR3 protein gets one entry after TCRdb re-called the RT-PCR reads with MiXCR. The data show around 500,000 distinct CDR3 sequences, with approximately 9.9% seen just once and more than 10% held by the top ten. The sample here was PBMCs from blood, taken about 40 days after vaccination. The receptors were sampled from a man aged 50-59 years who received an inactivated influenza vaccine.

This clonotype has ten or more counts. The V and J genes are TRBV12-3 or TRBV12-4 and TRBJ2-5; possible D gene TRBD1, 5 bases. Trimming pared 3 bases from V and 4 bases from J, leaving 12 bases between. The CDR3 runs 14 residues. CDR3 in amino acids: CASSFSGHIETQYF. The CDR3 region has the DNA TGTGCCAGCAGTTTCTCAGGGCATATAGAGACCCAGTACTTC.

This chain uses TRBV6-1 with TRBJ2-1; 10 bases are a match to TRBD2. Per germline, CDR1 MNHNS and CDR2 SASEGT. The CDR3 is 15 residues long. Trimming took 5 bases from V and 4 from J; bases not matched to a gene: 5. The CDR3 sequence is CASSSGRGRYNEQFF. The CDR3 DNA sequence: TGTGCCAGCAGTAGCGGGAGGGGTCGTTACAATGAGCAGTTCTTC.

The CDR3 coding sequence is TGCAGCGCGAGGGGGGGAGCCTCCCAAGAGACCCAGTACTTC. Amino acid sequence: CSARGGASQETQYF. The chain uses TRBV29-1 and TRBJ2-5; possible D gene TRBD2, 7 bases. The V end was cut by 7 bases, the J end by 1 base, with 16 bases between. Per germline, CDR1 SQVTM and CDR2 ANQGSEA. The CDR3 runs to 14 residues.

This clonotype was found many times. V gene TRBV24-1 combines with J gene TRBJ2-5; no definite D call. Between the trimmed V and J ends, which lost 5 bases and 5 bases, there was a span of 14 bases. Germline loops: CDR1 KGHDR, CDR2 SFDVKD. This CDR3 contains 14 residues. The CDR3 DNA sequence: TGTGCCACCAGTGGGCGAGTCCGTGGGGAGACCCAGTACTTC. Translation: CATSGRVRGETQYF.

This clonotype was observed a handful of times. V is TRBV3-1 and J is TRBJ1-6; D is ambiguous. V was cut by 1 base and J by 10 bases, with 5 bases left in between. CDR1 and CDR2 from the germline V gene are LGHDT and YNNKEL (reference sequence). The CDR3 runs 12 residues. CDR3 loop: CASSQGLSPLHF. Here the CDR3 DNA reads TGTGCCAGCAGCCAAGGCCTCTCACCCCTCCACTTT.

This clonotype has ten or more counts. The rearrangement joins TRBV6-5 to TRBJ1-5; 7 bases map to TRBD1. The CDR3 consists of 14 residues. Trimming removed 4 bases from V and 7 bases from J; junction bases left unmatched: 7. CDR1 and CDR2 (germline): MNHEY, SVGAGI. The CDR3 region has the DNA TGTGCCAGCAGTTCTAGGGGGCTATGGCAGCCCCAGCATTTT. Translated, it gives CASSSRGLWQPQHF.

V gene TRBV5-1 combines with J gene TRBJ2-2; 8 nucleotides agree with TRBD1. V gave up 0 bases and J gave up 5 bases; unmatched junction bases: 12. The CDR3 sequence is 18 residues long. Germline loops: CDR1 SGHRS, CDR2 YFSETQ. Written as DNA, the CDR3 is TGCGCCAGCAGCTTGGAGAATCCGACAGGGGTCGGGACCGGGGAGCTGTTTTTT. Translated: CASSLENPTGVGTGELFF.

This clonotype was observed a handful of times. This rearrangement joins TRBV20-1 to TRBJ2-3; D unresolved. V was cut by 3 bases and J by 1 base, with 2 bases left in between. CDR3 length equals 11 residues. Per the germline V gene, CDR1 is DFQATT and CDR2 is SNEGSKA (reference sequence). This CDR3 is CSARGTDTQYF. The CDR3 nucleotides are TGCAGTGCTAGGGGCACAGATACGCAGTATTTT.